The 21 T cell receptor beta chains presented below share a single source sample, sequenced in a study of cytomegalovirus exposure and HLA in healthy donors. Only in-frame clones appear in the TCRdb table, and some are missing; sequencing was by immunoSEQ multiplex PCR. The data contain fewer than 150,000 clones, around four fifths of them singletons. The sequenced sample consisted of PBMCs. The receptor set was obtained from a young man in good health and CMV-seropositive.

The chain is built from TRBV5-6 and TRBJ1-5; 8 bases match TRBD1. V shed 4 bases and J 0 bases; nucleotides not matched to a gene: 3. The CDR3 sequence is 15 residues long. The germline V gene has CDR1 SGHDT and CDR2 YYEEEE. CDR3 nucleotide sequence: TGTGCCAGCAGCGGGACAGGTTATAGCAATCAGCCCCAGCATTTT. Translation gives CASSGTGYSNQPQHF.

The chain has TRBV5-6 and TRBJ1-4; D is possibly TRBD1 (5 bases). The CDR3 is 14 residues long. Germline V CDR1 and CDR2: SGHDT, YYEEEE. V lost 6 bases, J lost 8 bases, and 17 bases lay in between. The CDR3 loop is CASTLGGIGEKLFF. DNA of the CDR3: TGTGCCAGCACCCTCGGGGGGATTGGCGAAAAACTGTTTTTT.

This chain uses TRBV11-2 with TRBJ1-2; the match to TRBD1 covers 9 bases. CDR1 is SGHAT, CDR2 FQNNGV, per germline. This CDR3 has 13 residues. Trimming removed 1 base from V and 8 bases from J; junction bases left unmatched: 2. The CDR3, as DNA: TGTGCCAGCAGCTTAGGGACAGGGGACGGCTACACCTTC. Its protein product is CASSLGTGDGYTF.

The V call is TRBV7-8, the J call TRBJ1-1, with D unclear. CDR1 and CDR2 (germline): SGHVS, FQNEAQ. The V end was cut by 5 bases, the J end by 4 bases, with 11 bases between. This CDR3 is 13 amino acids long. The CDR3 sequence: CASSPRISTEAFF. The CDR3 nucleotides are TGTGCCAGCAGCCCCAGGATAAGCACTGAAGCTTTCTTT.

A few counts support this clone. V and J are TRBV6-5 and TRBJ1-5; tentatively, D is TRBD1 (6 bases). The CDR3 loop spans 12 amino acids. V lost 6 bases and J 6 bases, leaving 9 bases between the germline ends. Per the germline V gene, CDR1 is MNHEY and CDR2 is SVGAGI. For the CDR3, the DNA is TGTGCCAGCAGAACAGGGACTCAGCCCCAGCATTTT. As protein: CASRTGTQPQHF.

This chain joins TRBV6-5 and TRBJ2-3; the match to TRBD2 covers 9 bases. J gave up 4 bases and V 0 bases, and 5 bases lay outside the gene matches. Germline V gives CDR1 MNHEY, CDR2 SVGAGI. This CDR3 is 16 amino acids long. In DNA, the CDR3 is TGTGCCAGCAGTTACTCCCAAGCGGGGGGCCCAGATACGCAGTATTTT. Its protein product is CASSYSQAGGPDTQYF.

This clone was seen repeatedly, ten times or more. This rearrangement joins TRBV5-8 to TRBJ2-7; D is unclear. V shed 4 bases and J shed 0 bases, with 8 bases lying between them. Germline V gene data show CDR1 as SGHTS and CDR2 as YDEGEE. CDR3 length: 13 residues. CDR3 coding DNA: TGTGCCAGCAGCCAACAGAGCTCCTACGAGCAGTACTTC. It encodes CASSQQSSYEQYF.

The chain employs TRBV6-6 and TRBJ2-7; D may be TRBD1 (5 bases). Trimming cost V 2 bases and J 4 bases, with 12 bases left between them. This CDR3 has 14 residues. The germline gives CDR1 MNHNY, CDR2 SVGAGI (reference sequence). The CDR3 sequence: CASSYNSGQYEQYF. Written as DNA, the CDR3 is TGTGCCAGCAGTTACAATTCAGGGCAGTACGAGCAGTACTTC.

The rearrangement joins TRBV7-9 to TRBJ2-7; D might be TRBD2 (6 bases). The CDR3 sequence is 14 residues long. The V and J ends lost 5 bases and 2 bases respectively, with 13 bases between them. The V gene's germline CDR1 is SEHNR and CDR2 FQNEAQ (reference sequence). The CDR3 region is CASSLGRQTYEQYF. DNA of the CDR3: TGTGCCAGCAGCCTTGGGAGGCAGACCTACGAGCAGTACTTC.

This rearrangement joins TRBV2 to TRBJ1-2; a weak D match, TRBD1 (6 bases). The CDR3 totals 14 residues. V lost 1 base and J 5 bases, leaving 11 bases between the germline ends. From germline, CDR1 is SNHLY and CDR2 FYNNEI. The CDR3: CASSEEQGIYGYTF. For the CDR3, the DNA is TGTGCCAGCAGTGAAGAACAGGGAATATATGGCTACACCTTC.

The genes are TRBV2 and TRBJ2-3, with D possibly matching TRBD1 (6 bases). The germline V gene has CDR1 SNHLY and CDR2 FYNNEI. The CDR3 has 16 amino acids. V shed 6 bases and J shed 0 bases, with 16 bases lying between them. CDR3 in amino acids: CASRPRGAASTDTQYF. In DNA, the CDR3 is TGTGCCAGCAGACCCAGGGGAGCGGCGAGCACAGATACGCAGTATTTT.

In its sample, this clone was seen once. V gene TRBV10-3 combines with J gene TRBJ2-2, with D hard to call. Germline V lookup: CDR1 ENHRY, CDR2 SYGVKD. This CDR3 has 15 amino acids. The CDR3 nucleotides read TGTGCTATCTCCTCCTCCGACTGGAACACCGGGGAGCTGTTTTTT. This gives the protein CAISSSDWNTGELFF.

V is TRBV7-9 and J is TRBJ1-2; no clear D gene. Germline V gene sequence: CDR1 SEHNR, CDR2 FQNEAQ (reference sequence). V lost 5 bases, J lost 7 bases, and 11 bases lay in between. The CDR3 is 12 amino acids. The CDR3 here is CASSRELSGYTF. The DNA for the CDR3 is TGTGCCAGCAGCAGGGAGCTCAGTGGCTACACCTTC.

Written as DNA, the CDR3 is TGTGCCAGCAGCTTGAGGGCAGGGGCGAGGTCCAAAAACATTCAGTACTTC. Protein product: CASSLRAGARSKNIQYF. The chain is built from TRBV5-6 and TRBJ2-4; D is possibly TRBD1 (6 bases). Germline assignment: CDR1 SGHDT and CDR2 YYEEEE. Trimming stripped 1 base from V and 2 bases from J, with 16 bases between. CDR3 size: 17 residues.

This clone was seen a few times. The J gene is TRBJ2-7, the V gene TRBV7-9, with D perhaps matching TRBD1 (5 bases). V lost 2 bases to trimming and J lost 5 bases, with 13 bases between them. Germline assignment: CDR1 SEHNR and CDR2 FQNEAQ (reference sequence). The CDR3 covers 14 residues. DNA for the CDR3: TGTGCCAGCAGCTTAACAGGACCAGAGGACGAGCAGTACTTC. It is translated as CASSLTGPEDEQYF.

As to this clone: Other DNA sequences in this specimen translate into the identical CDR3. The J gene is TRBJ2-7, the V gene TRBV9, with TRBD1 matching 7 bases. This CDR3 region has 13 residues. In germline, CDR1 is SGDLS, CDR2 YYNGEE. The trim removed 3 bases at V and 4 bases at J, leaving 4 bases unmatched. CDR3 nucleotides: TGTGCCAGCAGCGCCCGGGACAGTTACGAGCAGTACTTC. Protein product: CASSARDSYEQYF. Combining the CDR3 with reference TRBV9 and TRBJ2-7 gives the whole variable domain DSGVTQTPKHLITATGQRVTLRCSPRSGDLSVYWYQQSLDQGLQFLIQYYNGEERAKGNILERFSAQQFPDLHSELNLSSLELGDSALYFCASSARDSYEQYFGPGTRLTVT.

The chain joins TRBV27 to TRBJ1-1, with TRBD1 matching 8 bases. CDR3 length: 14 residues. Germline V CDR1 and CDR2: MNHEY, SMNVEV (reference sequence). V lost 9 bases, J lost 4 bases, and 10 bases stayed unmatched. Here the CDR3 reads CASGVAGTGTEAFF. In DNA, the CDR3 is TGTGCCAGTGGAGTCGCGGGGACAGGCACTGAAGCTTTCTTT.

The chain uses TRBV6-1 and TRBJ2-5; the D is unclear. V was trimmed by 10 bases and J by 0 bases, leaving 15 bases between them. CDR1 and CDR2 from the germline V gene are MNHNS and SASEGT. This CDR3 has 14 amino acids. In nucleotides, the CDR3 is TGTGCCATCTCCAGGTGGCTCTACCAAGAGACCCAGTACTTC. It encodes CAISRWLYQETQYF.

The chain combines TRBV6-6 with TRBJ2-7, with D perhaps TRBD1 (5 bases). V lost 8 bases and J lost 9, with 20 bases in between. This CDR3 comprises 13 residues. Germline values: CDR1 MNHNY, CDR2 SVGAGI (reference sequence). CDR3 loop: CASGAGPIFGQYF. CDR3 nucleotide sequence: TGTGCCAGCGGTGCAGGGCCCATATTTGGGCAGTACTTC.

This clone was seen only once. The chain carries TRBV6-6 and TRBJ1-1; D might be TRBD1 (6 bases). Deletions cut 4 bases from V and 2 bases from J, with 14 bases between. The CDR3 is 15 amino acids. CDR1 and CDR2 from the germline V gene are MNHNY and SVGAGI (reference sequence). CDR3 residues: CASSSVTGSNTEAFF. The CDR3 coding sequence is TGTGCCAGCAGTTCGGTTACAGGGTCAAACACTGAAGCTTTCTTT.

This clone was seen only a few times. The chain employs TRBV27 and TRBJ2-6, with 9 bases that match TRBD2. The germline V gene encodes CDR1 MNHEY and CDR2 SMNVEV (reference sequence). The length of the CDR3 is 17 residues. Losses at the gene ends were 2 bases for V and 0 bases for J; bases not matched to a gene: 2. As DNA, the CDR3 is TGTGCCAGCAGTTTACTAGCGGGAATCTCTGGGGCCAACGTCCTGACTTTC. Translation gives CASSLLAGISGANVLTF.